These 11 T cell receptor beta chains were sequenced from one sample in a study of response to subunit inactivated influenza vaccine. MiXCR was run by TCRdb on the RT-PCR reads, yielding one entry per CDR3 protein. The table includes 650,000 to 800,000 distinct CDR3 sequences, around 14% detected once. This specimen consisted of PBMCs from blood, obtained 14 days before vaccination. The receptors come from a man in his fifties or sixties who received an inactivated influenza vaccine.

The chain employs TRBV7-2 and TRBJ2-2; the D is unclear. Germline V CDR1 and CDR2: SGHTA, FQGNSA. Between the trimmed V and J ends, which lost 5 bases and 6 bases, there was a span of 7 bases. This CDR3 contains 12 residues. The CDR3 nucleotides are TGTGCCAGCAGCCGAATATCCGGGGAGCTGTTTTTT. This encodes CASSRISGELFF. The variable domain in full, completed from reference TRBV7-2 and TRBJ2-2, reads GAGVSQSPSNKVTEKGKDVELRCDPISGHTALYWYRQSLGQGLEFLIYFQGNSAPDKSGLPSDRFSAERTGGSVSTLTIQRTQQEDSAVYLCASSRISGELFFGEGSRLTVL.

The J gene is TRBJ2-7, the V gene TRBV11-2, with 7 bases that match TRBD2. The CDR3 has 12 residues. The germline CDR1 and CDR2 sequences are SGHAT and FQNNGV. V lost 9 bases to trimming and J lost 3 bases; unmatched junction nucleotides: 5. CDR3 in DNA: TGTGCCAGTGAGCGGGGCAACTACGAGCAGTACTTC. It encodes CASERGNYEQYF. Looking up the rest from reference TRBV11-2 and TRBJ2-7 gives the full variable domain: EAGVAQSPRYKIIEKRQSVAFWCNPISGHATLYWYQQILGQGPKLLIQFQNNGVVDDSQLPKDRFSAERLKGVDSTLKIQPAKLEDSAVYLCASERGNYEQYFGPGTRLTVT.

This rearrangement joins TRBV13 to TRBJ1-3; the match to TRBD1 covers 8 bases. Germline loops: CDR1 PRHDT, CDR2 FYEKMQ (reference sequence). The CDR3 length is 15 residues. Trimming took 4 bases from V and 5 from J; bases not matched to a gene: 7. CDR3 residues: CASSSVRQGRNTIYF. In nucleotides, the CDR3 is TGTGCCAGCAGCTCCGTCCGACAGGGGAGAAACACCATATATTTT.

This clonotype occurred a few times. This chain uses TRBV4-3 with TRBJ2-2; TRBD2 matches 7 bases. J was trimmed by 1 base and V by 0 bases; bases with no gene match: 2. CDR1 and CDR2 (germline): LGHNA, YSLEER. The CDR3 sequence is 16 residues long. CDR3 bases: TGCGCCAGCAGCCAAGAAGAGCGGGGGAACACCGGGGAGCTGTTTTTT. This encodes CASSQEERGNTGELFF.

As DNA, the CDR3 is TGTGCCAGCTCACCACCATTTGGAGTCCGATTCAGTGATGAGCAGTTCTTC. As protein: CASSPPFGVRFSDEQFF. The rearrangement links TRBV18 to TRBJ2-1; no clear D gene. V lost 0 bases, J lost 8 bases, and 20 bases lay in between. CDR3 length equals 17 residues. Germline lookup yields CDR1 KGHSH and CDR2 LQKENI.

V and J are TRBV7-2 and TRBJ1-3; D remains ambiguous. Germline loops: CDR1 SGHTA, CDR2 FQGNSA. The CDR3 contains 15 residues. Trimming took 2 bases from V and 0 from J, leaving 8 bases between them. The CDR3, as DNA: TGTGCCAGCAGCTTAAGTTACAACTCTGGAAACACCATATATTTT. Its translation: CASSLSYNSGNTIYF.

A few counts support this clonotype. The chain recombines TRBV24-1 with TRBJ2-6, with a tentative D call TRBD2 (5 bases). The V end was cut by 5 bases, the J end by 3 bases, with 7 bases between. This CDR3 comprises 14 residues. Germline-derived CDR1 and CDR2 are KGHDR and SFDVKD. CDR3 DNA: TGTGCCACCAGTGCCGGGATTGGGGCCAACGTCCTGACTTTC. Amino acid sequence: CATSAGIGANVLTF.

This clonotype appeared a few times. The chain links TRBV12-3 or TRBV12-4 to TRBJ2-5; 9 positions agree with TRBD1. The CDR3 has 17 amino acids. V dropped 5 bases and J dropped 4; count of bases not matched to a gene: 14. The CDR3 is CASSLPGRGQGRETQYF. CDR3 nucleotide sequence: TGTGCCAGCAGTCTCCCGGGAAGGGGACAGGGTAGAGAGACCCAGTACTTC.

About this clonotype: A much larger clone lies a single base off, so this may be a read error. The rearrangement links TRBV6-2 or TRBV6-3 to TRBJ2-7; D gene unclear. Trimming removed 5 bases from V and 0 bases from J, with 5 bases in between. Germline assignment: CDR1 MNHEY and CDR2 SVGEGT. The CDR3 has 12 amino acids. CDR3 residues: CASSDTSYEQYF. In nucleotides, the CDR3 is TGTGCCAGCAGTGACACCTCCTACGAGCAGTACTTC.

As DNA, the CDR3 is TGTGCCAGCAGCACTCAGTTGTGGGATACGCAGTATTTT. Protein sequence: CASSTQLWDTQYF. The chain has TRBV5-5 and TRBJ2-3; D not resolved. The CDR3 has 13 amino acids. Trimming removed 4 bases from V and 6 bases from J, with 12 bases in between. Per the germline V gene, CDR1 is SGHKS and CDR2 is YYEKEE (reference sequence).

CDR3 sequence (DNA): TGTGCCAGCTCAGAAGACAGAAACACTGAAGCTTTCTTT. This codes for CASSEDRNTEAFF. The chain carries TRBV18 and TRBJ1-1; the D gene is possibly TRBD1 (5 bases). V lost 5 bases to trimming and J lost 2 bases, with 9 bases between them. Germline CDR1 and CDR2: KGHSH and LQKENI. This CDR3 region has 13 residues. The full variable domain, completed using reference TRBV18 and TRBJ1-1, is NAGVMQNPRHLVRRRGQEARLRCSPMKGHSHVYWYRQLPEEGLKFMVYLQKENIIDESGMPKERFSAEFPKEGPSILRIQQVVRGDSAAYFCASSEDRNTEAFFGQGTRLTVV.